The rows below give T cell receptor beta chains drawn from one sample of a study of response to subunit inactivated influenza vaccine. MiXCR, run by TCRdb on the RT-PCR reads, gives a single entry per CDR3 protein. This table holds about 540,000 distinct CDR3 sequences, 20% to 25% found once. This sample was also put to use in a study of T cells expressing NK-cell markers.

The material was CD4+ T cells sorted from PBMCs, obtained 12 days after vaccination. The receptors were gathered from a man aged 50 to 60 who received an inactivated influenza vaccine. CDR3s include the opening cysteine and the closing phenylalanine or tryptophan. The D gene is left open where the match is weak. Clone size appears in some rows only: once, few, many, or a class for an expanded clone.

j_call: TRBJ2-3
v_call: TRBV11-3
d_call: .
clone_size: few
cdr3_nt: TGTGCCAGCAGCCCCAGAGGTGGCAGGGGATACCCTGATACGCAGTATTTT
cdr3_aa: CASSPRGGRGYPDTQYF

j_call: TRBJ2-7
v_call: TRBV7-2
d_call: .
clone_size: .
cdr3_nt: TGTGCCAGCAGCTTAGCGGGCTTGGGAACCTACGAGCAGTACTTC
cdr3_aa: CASSLAGLGTYEQYF

j_call: TRBJ1-5
v_call: TRBV4-1
d_call: .
clone_size: many
cdr3_nt: TGCGCCAGCAGCCAAGGACACAGCAATCAGCCCCAGCATTTT
cdr3_aa: CASSQGHSNQPQHF

j_call: TRBJ2-7
v_call: TRBV12-3/TRBV12-4
d_call: TRBD2
clone_size: .
cdr3_nt: TGTGCCAGCAGGCCCGGGACTAGCGGGAGTTACGAGCAGTACTTC
cdr3_aa: CASRPGTSGSYEQYF

j_call: TRBJ2-2
v_call: TRBV5-6
d_call: .
clone_size: .
cdr3_nt: TGTGCCAGCAGCTTGACCTGGGGGCGAGCCGGGGAGCTGTTTTTT
cdr3_aa: CASSLTWGRAGELFF

j_call: TRBJ2-5
v_call: TRBV24-1
d_call: TRBD2
clone_size: few
cdr3_nt: TGTGCCACCAGTAGGACTAGCGGAGGCTCTGAGACCCAGTACTTC
cdr3_aa: CATSRTSGGSETQYF

j_call: TRBJ2-3
v_call: TRBV12-3/TRBV12-4
d_call: TRBD2
clone_size: few
cdr3_nt: TGTGCCAGCAGCCTCGCAAGGACTAGCGCCACAGATACGCAGTATTTT
cdr3_aa: CASSLARTSATDTQYF

j_call: TRBJ2-3
v_call: TRBV11-2
d_call: .
clone_size: .
cdr3_nt: TGTGCCAGTTCCAGGATGGAAGATACGCAGTATTTT
cdr3_aa: CASSRMEDTQYF

j_call: TRBJ1-5
v_call: TRBV28
d_call: .
clone_size: .
cdr3_nt: TGTGCCAGCAGTCCTCGGACATTTTATAGCAATCAGCCCCAGCATTTT
cdr3_aa: CASSPRTFYSNQPQHF

j_call: TRBJ2-5
v_call: TRBV20-1
d_call: TRBD2
clone_size: .
cdr3_nt: TGCAGTGCGAACAATATGGGGGGGGTACAAGAGACCCAGTACTTC
cdr3_aa: CSANNMGGVQETQYF

j_call: TRBJ1-3
v_call: TRBV7-9
d_call: .
clone_size: few
cdr3_nt: TGTGCCAGCAGCTCGGCGGGGGGAAACACCATATATTTT
cdr3_aa: CASSSAGGNTIYF

j_call: TRBJ1-1
v_call: TRBV30
d_call: .
clone_size: few
cdr3_nt: TGTGCCTGGACCAGATTTAGGGACACTGAAGCTTTCTTT
cdr3_aa: CAWTRFRDTEAFF

j_call: TRBJ2-2
v_call: TRBV7-2
d_call: .
clone_size: few
cdr3_nt: TGTGCCAGCAGCTTAGCGCGCGACACCGGGGAGCTGTTTTTT
cdr3_aa: CASSLARDTGELFF

j_call: TRBJ1-1
v_call: TRBV5-1
d_call: .
clone_size: few
cdr3_nt: TGCGCCAGCACGAGGTCGGGCACTGAAGCTTTCTTT
cdr3_aa: CASTRSGTEAFF

j_call: TRBJ2-1
v_call: TRBV20-1
d_call: .
clone_size: .
cdr3_nt: TGCAGTGCTAGGTCAGCCGAGATCCTTGACGATGAGCAGTTCTTC
cdr3_aa: CSARSAEILDDEQFF

j_call: TRBJ1-1
v_call: TRBV7-9
d_call: .
clone_size: few
cdr3_nt: TGTGCCAGCAGCTACTCCTATCGGGGGACTGAAGCTTTCTTT
cdr3_aa: CASSYSYRGTEAFF

j_call: TRBJ1-2
v_call: TRBV10-3
d_call: .
clone_size: .
cdr3_nt: TGTGCCATCCTCAGACAGCCTAGCTTCGGTTATGGCTACACCTTC
cdr3_aa: CAILRQPSFGYGYTF

j_call: TRBJ2-1
v_call: TRBV18
d_call: .
clone_size: few
cdr3_nt: TGTGCCAGCTCACCAGGGACACAATCCAATGAGCAGTTCTTC
cdr3_aa: CASSPGTQSNEQFF

j_call: TRBJ2-7
v_call: TRBV20-1
d_call: TRBD2
clone_size: .
cdr3_nt: TGCAGTGCTAGAGGGGTTAGCGGGGGTACTAGCTCCTACGAGCAGTACTTC
cdr3_aa: CSARGVSGGTSSYEQYF

j_call: TRBJ2-1
v_call: TRBV12-3/TRBV12-4
d_call: .
clone_size: .
cdr3_nt: TGTGCCAGCAGTTTATCTTTTATGAACAATGAGCAGTTCTTC
cdr3_aa: CASSLSFMNNEQFF

j_call: TRBJ1-2
v_call: TRBV6-1
d_call: TRBD1
clone_size: .
cdr3_nt: TGTGCCAGCAGTCAAGACAGGGAGTCCGGTGGCTACACCTTC
cdr3_aa: CASSQDRESGGYTF

j_call: TRBJ1-6
v_call: TRBV24-1
d_call: .
clone_size: .
cdr3_nt: TGTGCCACAATCGCCACCCTTAATTCACCCCTCCACTTT
cdr3_aa: CATIATLNSPLHF

j_call: TRBJ2-2
v_call: TRBV12-3/TRBV12-4
d_call: TRBD1
clone_size: .
cdr3_nt: TGTGCCAGCAGCTCCCGACAGGGGGACACCGGGGAGCTGTTTTTT
cdr3_aa: CASSSRQGDTGELFF

j_call: TRBJ2-1
v_call: TRBV5-1
d_call: TRBD2
clone_size: few
cdr3_nt: TGCGCCAGCAGCTTTGGGACTAGCGGGAGGCCGAGCTCCTACAATGAGCAGTTCTTC
cdr3_aa: CASSFGTSGRPSSYNEQFF

j_call: TRBJ1-3
v_call: TRBV7-2
d_call: .
clone_size: few
cdr3_nt: TGTGCCAGCAGCCTCCAGGGGACCTTGGGCTCTGGAAACACCATATATTTT
cdr3_aa: CASSLQGTLGSGNTIYF

j_call: TRBJ1-2
v_call: TRBV29-1
d_call: TRBD1
clone_size: few
cdr3_nt: TGCAGCGTATCAGGGGGCGCGGAATATGGCTACACCTTC
cdr3_aa: CSVSGGAEYGYTF

j_call: TRBJ2-1
v_call: TRBV4-2
d_call: .
clone_size: few
cdr3_nt: TGTGCCAGCAGCCAAGAGAGGCGAGGGCCTAGGTTCTTC
cdr3_aa: CASSQERRGPRFF

j_call: TRBJ2-7
v_call: TRBV20-1
d_call: TRBD2
clone_size: few
cdr3_nt: TGCAGTGCTAGCGGGAGGGCCATGGAGCAGTACTTC
cdr3_aa: CSASGRAMEQYF

j_call: TRBJ2-1
v_call: TRBV4-2
d_call: TRBD2
clone_size: .
cdr3_nt: TGTGCCAGCAGCCCCCGGGAGGGTTACAATGAGCAGTTCTTC
cdr3_aa: CASSPREGYNEQFF

j_call: TRBJ1-6
v_call: TRBV4-3
d_call: .
clone_size: .
cdr3_nt: TGCGCCAGCAGCCAAGATTTCGGGTTTGCTAATTCACCCCTCCACTTT
cdr3_aa: CASSQDFGFANSPLHF

j_call: TRBJ1-4
v_call: TRBV20-1
d_call: .
clone_size: few
cdr3_nt: TGCAGTGCTACAGGGCCTCTAACTAATGAAAAACTGTTTTTT
cdr3_aa: CSATGPLTNEKLFF

j_call: TRBJ2-5
v_call: TRBV5-6
d_call: .
clone_size: .
cdr3_nt: TGTGCCAGCAGCTTGGTTGTCCTAGTAGAGACCCAGTACTTC
cdr3_aa: CASSLVVLVETQYF

j_call: TRBJ2-3
v_call: TRBV6-2/TRBV6-3
d_call: TRBD2
clone_size: few
cdr3_nt: TGTGCCAGCAGTTACGAATCTAGCGGGAGGTCCACAGATACGCAGTATTTT
cdr3_aa: CASSYESSGRSTDTQYF

j_call: TRBJ2-7
v_call: TRBV3-1
d_call: .
clone_size: .
cdr3_nt: TGTGCCAGCAGCACGCGAGCTGGGAGGGGGAACAACGAGCAGTACTTC
cdr3_aa: CASSTRAGRGNNEQYF

j_call: TRBJ2-2
v_call: TRBV7-6
d_call: .
clone_size: .
cdr3_nt: TGTGCCAGCAGCTTAGGCAGGGATAACACCGGGGAGCTGTTTTTT
cdr3_aa: CASSLGRDNTGELFF

j_call: TRBJ2-3
v_call: TRBV2
d_call: TRBD2
clone_size: few
cdr3_nt: TGTGCCAGCAGTGAAGCACCCAAGCATAGCGGGGGGCTAGATACGCAGTATTTT
cdr3_aa: CASSEAPKHSGGLDTQYF

j_call: TRBJ2-3
v_call: TRBV6-1
d_call: TRBD1
clone_size: .
cdr3_nt: TGTGCCAGCAGGGGGGGGACAGGGGGATACACAGATACGCAGTATTTT
cdr3_aa: CASRGGTGGYTDTQYF

j_call: TRBJ1-3
v_call: TRBV7-2
d_call: .
clone_size: many
cdr3_nt: TGTGCCAGCAGATCCGGGACTGACGTCTCTGGAAACACCATATATTTT
cdr3_aa: CASRSGTDVSGNTIYF

j_call: TRBJ2-7
v_call: TRBV4-3
d_call: TRBD1
clone_size: .
cdr3_nt: TGCGCCAGCAGCCGGGACAGTGCCAACGAGCAGTACTTC
cdr3_aa: CASSRDSANEQYF

j_call: TRBJ1-5
v_call: TRBV20-1
d_call: .
clone_size: .
cdr3_nt: TGCAGTGCTAGAGTTTCCGGGGGCCGTCAGCCCCAGCATTTT
cdr3_aa: CSARVSGGRQPQHF

j_call: TRBJ2-3
v_call: TRBV14
d_call: TRBD2
clone_size: .
cdr3_nt: TGTGCCAGCAGCCAGCCCGGGACGGGGGGATTGGATACGCAGTATTTT
cdr3_aa: CASSQPGTGGLDTQYF

j_call: TRBJ2-5
v_call: TRBV9
d_call: TRBD2
clone_size: many
cdr3_nt: TGTGCCAGCAGCGTAGCTAGCGGGTACCAAGAGACCCAGTACTTC
cdr3_aa: CASSVASGYQETQYF

j_call: TRBJ2-7
v_call: TRBV20-1
d_call: .
clone_size: .
cdr3_nt: TGCAGTGCTAGTGAATCGACAGGCCCTTTCCTGGACGAGCAGTACTTC
cdr3_aa: CSASESTGPFLDEQYF

j_call: TRBJ2-6
v_call: TRBV12-3/TRBV12-4
d_call: .
clone_size: few
cdr3_nt: TGTGCCAGCAGTTTGGGAAGTGGTGGGGCCAACGTCCTGACTTTC
cdr3_aa: CASSLGSGGANVLTF

j_call: TRBJ2-1
v_call: TRBV20-1
d_call: .
clone_size: .
cdr3_nt: TGCAGTGCCGTGGACAGCTACTATGAGCAGTTCTTC
cdr3_aa: CSAVDSYYEQFF

j_call: TRBJ1-1
v_call: TRBV4-3
d_call: .
clone_size: many
cdr3_nt: TGCGCCAGCAGCCAAGCCGGGGGGGGGATGTTGAACACTGAAGCTTTCTTT
cdr3_aa: CASSQAGGGMLNTEAFF

j_call: TRBJ1-1
v_call: TRBV6-5
d_call: .
clone_size: .
cdr3_nt: TGTGCCAGCAGTTACACCCCTCCCCCAGGGGTAAACACTGAAGCTTTCTTT
cdr3_aa: CASSYTPPPGVNTEAFF

j_call: TRBJ1-1
v_call: TRBV20-1
d_call: TRBD1
clone_size: .
cdr3_nt: TGCAGTGCAGCACAGGGGGCCTTTAGCGGCACTGAAGCTTTCTTT
cdr3_aa: CSAAQGAFSGTEAFF

j_call: TRBJ2-2
v_call: TRBV28
d_call: .
clone_size: few
cdr3_nt: TGTGCCAGCAGTCCCATACTTATCCGAAGGAACACCGGGGAGCTGTTTTTT
cdr3_aa: CASSPILIRRNTGELFF

j_call: TRBJ2-7
v_call: TRBV7-2
d_call: .
clone_size: .
cdr3_nt: TGTGCCAGGAGCTTAGTTGGTTCGCAGGTGGTCTACGAGCAGTACTTC
cdr3_aa: CARSLVGSQVVYEQYF

j_call: TRBJ2-1
v_call: TRBV20-1
d_call: TRBD1
clone_size: .
cdr3_nt: TGCAGTGCTAGAGGCGCCAGGGGGATATACAATGAGCAGTTCTTC
cdr3_aa: CSARGARGIYNEQFF